These 21 T cell receptor beta chains were all obtained from the same sample, sequenced in a study of blood T cell repertoires in COVID-19 (dated by TCRdb to 2020 to 2021). Preparation of the library involved the immunoSEQ multiplex PCR assay. TCRdb holds this immuneACCESS table with in-frame rearrangements only. Some clones are missing; in checked studies, unresolved V genes explain under half, and the rest has no known cause. Present in this sample are 200,000 or so clones, 87% of which were seen just once. The biggest ten clones account for less than 8% of the sample. The sample was PBMCs or T cells enriched from blood (not recorded which). The receptors were gathered from a man aged 25 to 45 in a cohort exposed to, infected with or recovered from COVID-19 (not recorded which).

CDR3 nucleotides: TGTGCCAGCAGTTACTTCGGGGAGAGCACAGATACGCAGTATTTT. Translating it yields CASSYFGESTDTQYF. The rearrangement joins TRBV6-5 to TRBJ2-3, with TRBD2 as a possible D gene (5 bases). The CDR3 sequence is 15 residues long. Germline lookup yields CDR1 MNHEY and CDR2 SVGAGI. V was cut by 1 base and J by 0 bases, with 8 bases left in between.

The genes are TRBV15 and TRBJ2-1; 9 nucleotides match TRBD2. J was trimmed by 15 bases and V by 3 bases; bases with no gene match: 9. Germline CDR1 reads LNHNV; CDR2 reads YYDKDF (reference sequence). This CDR3 contains 13 residues. The CDR3 protein is CATSRGRTSERFF. CDR3 sequence (DNA): TGTGCCACCAGCAGGGGTCGGACTAGCGAACGGTTCTTC.

V gene TRBV28 combines with J gene TRBJ1-1; 9 bases are a match to TRBD1. V shed 4 bases and J 4 bases; nucleotides not matched to a gene: 7. From germline, CDR1 is MDHEN and CDR2 SYDVKM. The CDR3 is 15 amino acids. The CDR3, as DNA: TGTGCCAGCAGTTCGCTACAGGGGGCGGTCACTGAAGCTTTCTTT. Its translation: CASSSLQGAVTEAFF.

CDR3 sequence reads: CASSLDGLASDTQYF. DNA of the CDR3: TGTGCCAGCAGCTTAGACGGTCTAGCATCAGATACGCAGTATTTT. The chain couples TRBV7-2 to TRBJ2-3; D might be TRBD2 (5 bases). Germline V gene lookup returns CDR1 SGHTA and CDR2 FQGNSA. The germline V and J ends were trimmed by 1 base and 4 bases, with 12 bases remaining between them. The CDR3 loop spans 15 amino acids. The full variable domain, rest sourced from reference TRBV7-2 and TRBJ2-3, is GAGVSQSPSNKVTEKGKDVELRCDPISGHTALYWYRQSLGQGLEFLIYFQGNSAPDKSGLPSDRFSAERTGGSVSTLTIQRTQQEDSAVYLCASSLDGLASDTQYFGPGTRLTVL.

V and J are TRBV27 and TRBJ1-4; D is possibly TRBD1 (6 bases). CDR3 length: 15 amino acids. V shed 6 bases and J shed 3 bases, with 14 bases lying between them. Germline CDR1 is MNHEY and CDR2 is SMNVEV (reference sequence). This chain's CDR3 is CASSGGRSSNEKLFF. The CDR3 bases are TGTGCCAGCAGCGGGGGGCGGTCGTCTAATGAAAAACTGTTTTTT.

The chain recombines TRBV27 with TRBJ2-7; possibly TRBD1 for D (5 bases). This CDR3 region has 13 residues. Germline V lookup: CDR1 MNHEY, CDR2 SMNVEV (reference sequence). V lost 4 bases and J 4 bases, leaving 11 bases between the germline ends. Written as DNA, the CDR3 is TGTGCCAGCAGTTGGGGCAGGAGTTACGAGCAGTACTTC. Translation: CASSWGRSYEQYF.

The genes are TRBV7-9 and TRBJ1-1; 7 positions match TRBD1. The germline V gene encodes CDR1 SEHNR and CDR2 FQNEAQ (reference sequence). CDR3 length: 14 residues. With 5 bases clipped from V and 7 bases from J, the junction kept 10 bases outside the gene matches. In DNA form, the CDR3 reads TGTGCCAGCAGCCTAGAGGACAGGACAGATGAAGCTTTCTTT. It is translated as CASSLEDRTDEAFF.

The V and J genes are TRBV28 and TRBJ2-1; TRBD2 matches 9 bases. J gave up 2 bases and V 2 bases, and 13 bases lay outside the gene matches. Germline CDR1 and CDR2: MDHEN and SYDVKM. The CDR3 spans 19 residues. The CDR3 is CASSLNGRGSGSPYNEQFF. The CDR3 DNA follows: TGTGCCAGCAGTTTAAACGGGAGGGGTAGCGGGAGTCCCTACAATGAGCAGTTCTTC.

This clone appeared once. J is TRBJ1-5 and V is TRBV18, with 7 bases matching TRBD1. The V gene's germline CDR1 is KGHSH and CDR2 LQKENI. This CDR3 contains 15 residues. V shed 3 bases and J 0 bases; nucleotides not matched to a gene: 2. The CDR3: CASSPGQYSNQPQHF. The CDR3 coding sequence is TGTGCCAGCTCACCGGGACAGTATAGCAATCAGCCCCAGCATTTT.

The V gene is TRBV28, the J gene TRBJ1-2; tentative D call: TRBD1 (6 bases). Germline V gene sequence: CDR1 MDHEN, CDR2 SYDVKM. V lost 8 bases to trimming and J lost 6 bases, with 16 bases between them. The CDR3 is 13 amino acids. The DNA for the CDR3 is TGTGCCAGCCGCGGGGGCGGGAGTCATGGCTACACCTTC. Its translation: CASRGGGSHGYTF.

J is TRBJ2-5 and V is TRBV5-6, with unresolved D. CDR3 length: 13 residues. V lost 0 bases, J lost 4 bases, and 7 bases lay in between. The germline CDR1 and CDR2 sequences are SGHDT and YYEEEE. The CDR3 sequence: CASSLGAGETQYF. The CDR3 DNA sequence: TGTGCCAGCAGCTTGGGGGCTGGAGAGACCCAGTACTTC.

The chain employs TRBV28 and TRBJ1-4, with D uncertain. Trimming pared 3 bases from V and 6 bases from J, leaving 17 bases between. This CDR3 is built from 16 residues. Germline V gene lookup returns CDR1 MDHEN and CDR2 SYDVKM. The CDR3 nucleotides read TGTGCCAGCAGTTTTCGGCCGGGTATTGCCGATGAAAAACTGTTTTTT. The encoded protein is CASSFRPGIADEKLFF.

The chain recombines TRBV6-5 with TRBJ1-3; TRBD1 agrees at 8 bases. Germline CDR1 MNHEY, CDR2 SVGAGI. The CDR3 covers 15 residues. With 4 bases clipped from V and 0 bases from J, the junction kept 2 bases outside the gene matches. The CDR3 loop is CASSFTGGSGNTIYF. CDR3 in DNA: TGTGCCAGCAGTTTCACAGGGGGCTCTGGAAACACCATATATTTT.

This clone was counted once. The V and J genes are TRBV7-8 and TRBJ1-5; D is undetermined. This CDR3 has 14 residues. CDR1 SGHVS and CDR2 FQNEAQ come from the germline V gene. V lost 4 bases and J lost 0, with 7 bases in between. CDR3 sequence: CASSSRISNQPQHF. The CDR3 DNA is TGTGCCAGCAGCTCGCGGATTAGCAATCAGCCCCAGCATTTT.

This clone was counted once. The DNA of the CDR3 is TGCGCCAGCAGCGCCGGGAGACTACGAACAGATACGCAGTATTTT. Translation: CASSAGRLRTDTQYF. The rearrangement uses TRBV5-1 and TRBJ2-3; TRBD2 is a possible D gene (6 bases). V gave up 4 bases and J gave up 3 bases, with 15 bases separating them. This CDR3 region has 15 residues. Germline CDR1 is SGHRS and CDR2 is YFSETQ.

In nucleotides, the CDR3 is TGTGCCAGCAGACTGACAGGGTACACTGAAGCTTTCTTT. It specifies CASRLTGYTEAFF. The chain recombines TRBV27 with TRBJ1-1, with 7 bases aligning to TRBD1. The V segment lost 6 bases and the J segment 3 bases; nucleotides outside the gene matches: 4. This CDR3 is 13 amino acids long. Per the germline V gene, CDR1 is MNHEY and CDR2 is SMNVEV (reference sequence).

The V and J genes are TRBV3-1 (or the pseudogene TRBV3-2) and TRBJ2-7; D is ambiguous. The CDR3 runs to 14 residues. CDR1 LGHDT and CDR2 YNNKEL come from the germline V gene (reference sequence). With 5 bases removed from V and 0 bases from J, the gap between germline ends came to 11 bases. The CDR3 loop is CASSLSSTSYEQYF. The CDR3, as DNA: TGTGCCAGCAGCTTATCATCTACCTCCTACGAGCAGTACTTC.

The chain recombines TRBV18 with TRBJ2-7; TRBD1 agrees at 8 bases. V shed 4 bases and J 6 bases; nucleotides not matched to a gene: 2. This CDR3 region has 12 residues. CDR1 is KGHSH, CDR2 LQKENI, per germline. For the CDR3, the DNA is TGTGCCAGCTCACTGGACAGGGTCGAGCAGTACTTC. It specifies CASSLDRVEQYF. Based on the CDR3 plus reference TRBV18 and TRBJ2-7, the full variable domain is NAGVMQNPRHLVRRRGQEARLRCSPMKGHSHVYWYRQLPEEGLKFMVYLQKENIIDESGMPKERFSAEFPKEGPSILRIQQVVRGDSAAYFCASSLDRVEQYFGPGTRLTVT.

The chain links TRBV7-6 to TRBJ2-7, with D possibly TRBD1 on 6 matching bases. The CDR3 sequence is 12 residues long. The V gene lost 2 bases and the J gene lost 7 bases, with 9 bases spanning the gap. Germline V gene sequence: CDR1 SGHVS, CDR2 FNYEAQ. The CDR3, as DNA: TGTGCCAGCAGCTTACAGGGGTCGGAGCAGTACTTC. Protein sequence: CASSLQGSEQYF. The full variable domain, with the rest looked up from reference TRBV7-6 and TRBJ2-7, is GAGVSQSPRYKVTKRGQDVALRCDPISGHVSLYWYRQALGQGPEFLTYFNYEAQQDKSGLPNDRFSAERPEGSISTLTIQRTEQRDSAMYRCASSLQGSEQYFGPGTRLTVT.

The rearrangement links TRBV9 to TRBJ2-7, with D perhaps matching TRBD1 (5 bases). V was trimmed by 4 bases and J by 3 bases, leaving 11 bases between them. The CDR3 has 13 amino acids. Germline V lookup: CDR1 SGDLS, CDR2 YYNGEE. In DNA, the CDR3 is TGTGCCAGCAGCATTGGACACAACTACGAGCAGTACTTC. Amino acid sequence: CASSIGHNYEQYF. Complete variable domain (other parts from reference TRBV9 and TRBJ2-7): DSGVTQTPKHLITATGQRVTLRCSPRSGDLSVYWYQQSLDQGLQFLIQYYNGEERAKGNILERFSAQQFPDLHSELNLSSLELGDSALYFCASSIGHNYEQYFGPGTRLTVT.

This clone was recorded only once. The CDR3 loop reads CASSLYGQGASPLHF. CDR3 nucleotides: TGTGCCAGCAGTTTATATGGACAGGGTGCATCACCCCTCCACTTT. The gene calls are TRBV27 and TRBJ1-6, with 8 bases aligning to TRBD1. Germline V gives CDR1 MNHEY, CDR2 SMNVEV (reference sequence). After removal of 1 base from V and 10 bases from J, the junction contained 6 bases not matched to a gene. This CDR3 has 15 amino acids.